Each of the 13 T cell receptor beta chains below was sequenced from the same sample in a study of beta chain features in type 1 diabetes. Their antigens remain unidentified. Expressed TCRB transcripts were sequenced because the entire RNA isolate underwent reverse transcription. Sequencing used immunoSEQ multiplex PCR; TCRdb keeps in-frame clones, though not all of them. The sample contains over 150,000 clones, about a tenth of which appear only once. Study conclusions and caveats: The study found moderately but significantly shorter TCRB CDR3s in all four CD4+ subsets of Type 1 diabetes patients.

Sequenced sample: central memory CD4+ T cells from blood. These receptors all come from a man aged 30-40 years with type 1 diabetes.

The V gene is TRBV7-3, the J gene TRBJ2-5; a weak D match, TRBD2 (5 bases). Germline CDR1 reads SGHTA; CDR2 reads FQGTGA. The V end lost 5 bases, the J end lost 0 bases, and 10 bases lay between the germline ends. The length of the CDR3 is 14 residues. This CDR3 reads CASSPLGDQETQYF. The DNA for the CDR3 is TGTGCCAGCAGCCCCCTCGGGGACCAAGAGACCCAGTACTTC.

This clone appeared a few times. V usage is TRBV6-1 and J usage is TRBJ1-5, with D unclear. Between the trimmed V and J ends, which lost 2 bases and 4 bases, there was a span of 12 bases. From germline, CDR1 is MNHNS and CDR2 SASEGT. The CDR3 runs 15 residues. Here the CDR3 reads CASSENSGRNQPQHF. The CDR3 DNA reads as TGTGCCAGCAGTGAAAATAGTGGGAGGAATCAGCCCCAGCATTTT.

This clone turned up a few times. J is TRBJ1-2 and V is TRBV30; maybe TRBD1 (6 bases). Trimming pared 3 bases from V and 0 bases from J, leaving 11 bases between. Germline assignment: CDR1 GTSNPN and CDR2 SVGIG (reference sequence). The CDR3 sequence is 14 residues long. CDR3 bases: TGTGCCTGGAGGACAGGCTCAACTAACTATGGCTACACCTTC. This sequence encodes CAWRTGSTNYGYTF.

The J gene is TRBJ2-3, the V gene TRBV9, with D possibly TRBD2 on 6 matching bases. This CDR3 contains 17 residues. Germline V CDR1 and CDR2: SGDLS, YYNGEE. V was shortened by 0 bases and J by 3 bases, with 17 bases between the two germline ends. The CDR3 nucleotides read TGTGCCAGCAGCGTAGCCGGGAGCCTCGGTGGAACAGATACGCAGTATTTT. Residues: CASSVAGSLGGTDTQYF.

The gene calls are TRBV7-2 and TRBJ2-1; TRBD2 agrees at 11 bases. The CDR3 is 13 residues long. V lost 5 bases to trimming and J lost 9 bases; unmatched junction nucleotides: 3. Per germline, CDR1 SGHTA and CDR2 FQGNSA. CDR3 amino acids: CASSSSGRGEQFF. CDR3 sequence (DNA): TGTGCCAGCAGCAGTAGCGGGAGGGGTGAGCAGTTCTTC. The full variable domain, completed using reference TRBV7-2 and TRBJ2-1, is GAGVSQSPSNKVTEKGKDVELRCDPISGHTALYWYRQSLGQGLEFLIYFQGNSAPDKSGLPSDRFSAERTGGSVSTLTIQRTQQEDSAVYLCASSSSGRGEQFFGPGTRLTVL.

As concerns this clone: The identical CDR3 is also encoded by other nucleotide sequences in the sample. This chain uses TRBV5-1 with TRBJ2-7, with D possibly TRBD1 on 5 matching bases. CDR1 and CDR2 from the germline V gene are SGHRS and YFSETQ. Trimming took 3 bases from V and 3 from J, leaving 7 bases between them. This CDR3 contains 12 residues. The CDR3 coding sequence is TGCGCCAGCAGCTCAGACAGCTACGAGCAGTACTTC. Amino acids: CASSSDSYEQYF.

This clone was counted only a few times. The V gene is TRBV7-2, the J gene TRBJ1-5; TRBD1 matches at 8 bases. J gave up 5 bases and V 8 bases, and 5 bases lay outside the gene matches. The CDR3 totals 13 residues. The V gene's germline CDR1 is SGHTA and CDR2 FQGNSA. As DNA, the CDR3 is TGTGCCAGCGCAGGGGGCAGGGATCAGCCCCAGCATTTT. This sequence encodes CASAGGRDQPQHF.

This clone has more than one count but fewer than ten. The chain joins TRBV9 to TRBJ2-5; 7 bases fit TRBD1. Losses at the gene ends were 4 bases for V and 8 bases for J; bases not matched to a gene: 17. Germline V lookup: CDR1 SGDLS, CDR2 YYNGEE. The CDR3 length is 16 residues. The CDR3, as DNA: TGTGCCAGCAGCCCCCCGACAGGGAGATCGGTGTTAACCCAGTACTTC. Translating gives CASSPPTGRSVLTQYF.

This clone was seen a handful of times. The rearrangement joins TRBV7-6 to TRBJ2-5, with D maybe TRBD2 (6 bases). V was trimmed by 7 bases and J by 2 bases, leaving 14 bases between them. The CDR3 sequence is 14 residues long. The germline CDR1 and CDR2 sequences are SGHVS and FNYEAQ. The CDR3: CASMDPRGQETQYF. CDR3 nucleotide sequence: TGTGCCAGCATGGACCCCCGGGGGCAAGAGACCCAGTACTTC. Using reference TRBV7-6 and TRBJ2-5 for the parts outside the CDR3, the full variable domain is GAGVSQSPRYKVTKRGQDVALRCDPISGHVSLYWYRQALGQGPEFLTYFNYEAQQDKSGLPNDRFSAERPEGSISTLTIQRTEQRDSAMYRCASMDPRGQETQYFGPGTRLLVL.

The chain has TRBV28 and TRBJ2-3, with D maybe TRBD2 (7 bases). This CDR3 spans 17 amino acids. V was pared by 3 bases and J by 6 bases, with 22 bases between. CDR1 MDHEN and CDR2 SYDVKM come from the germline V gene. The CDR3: CASSFRGSGWSGDTQYF. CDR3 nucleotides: TGTGCCAGCAGTTTCAGGGGTAGCGGGTGGTCAGGGGATACGCAGTATTTT.

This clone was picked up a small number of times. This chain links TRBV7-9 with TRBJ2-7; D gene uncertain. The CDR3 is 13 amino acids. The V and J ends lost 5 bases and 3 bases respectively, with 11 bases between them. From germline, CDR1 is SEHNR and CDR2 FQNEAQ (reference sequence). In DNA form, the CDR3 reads TGTGCCAGCAGCCCTAGGTCCAACTACGAGCAGTACTTC. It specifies CASSPRSNYEQYF.

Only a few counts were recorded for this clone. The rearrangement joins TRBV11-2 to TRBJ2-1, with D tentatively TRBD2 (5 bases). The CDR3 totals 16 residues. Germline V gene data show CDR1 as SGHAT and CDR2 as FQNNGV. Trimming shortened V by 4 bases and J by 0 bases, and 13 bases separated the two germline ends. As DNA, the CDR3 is TGTGCCAGCAGCTGGCCTAGCAGCAGCTCCTACAATGAGCAGTTCTTC. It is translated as CASSWPSSSSYNEQFF. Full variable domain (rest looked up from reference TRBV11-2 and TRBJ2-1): EAGVAQSPRYKIIEKRQSVAFWCNPISGHATLYWYQQILGQGPKLLIQFQNNGVVDDSQLPKDRFSAERLKGVDSTLKIQPAKLEDSAVYLCASSWPSSSSYNEQFFGPGTRLTVL.

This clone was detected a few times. The CDR3 spells CASRSQLAHQETQYF. The CDR3 nucleotides read TGCGCCAGCAGGTCGCAACTAGCGCATCAAGAGACCCAGTACTTC. The chain joins TRBV5-1 to TRBJ2-5; 7 nucleotides agree with TRBD2. CDR3 length: 15 amino acids. Losses at the gene ends were 5 bases for V and 2 bases for J; bases not matched to a gene: 9. Germline V CDR1 and CDR2: SGHRS, YFSETQ.